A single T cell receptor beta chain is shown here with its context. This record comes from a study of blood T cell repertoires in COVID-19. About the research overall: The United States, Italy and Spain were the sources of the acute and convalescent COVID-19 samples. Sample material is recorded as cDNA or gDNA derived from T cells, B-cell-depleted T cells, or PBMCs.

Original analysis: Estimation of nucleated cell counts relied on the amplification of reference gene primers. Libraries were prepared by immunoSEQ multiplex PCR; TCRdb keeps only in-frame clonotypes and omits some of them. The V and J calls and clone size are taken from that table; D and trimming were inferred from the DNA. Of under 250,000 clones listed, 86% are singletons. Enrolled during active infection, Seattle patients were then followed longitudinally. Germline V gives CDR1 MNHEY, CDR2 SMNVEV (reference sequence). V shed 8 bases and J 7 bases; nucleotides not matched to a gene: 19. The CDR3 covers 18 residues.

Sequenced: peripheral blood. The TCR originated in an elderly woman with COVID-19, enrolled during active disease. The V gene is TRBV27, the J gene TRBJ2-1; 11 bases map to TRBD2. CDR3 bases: TGTGCCAGCTCCCCCCAGCGGCCTAGCGGGGGGCTGGGGAATGAGCAGTTCTTC. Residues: CASSPQRPSGGLGNEQFF.